At least ten counts were recorded for the clone carrying this T cell receptor (beta chain). Its antigen is as yet unknown. Template-switching 5'RACE yielded the TCR cDNA; a universal primer site and UMIs were added in the process. TCRdb itself ran the 5' RACE reads through MiXCR, one entry per CDR3 protein. The data show around 360,000 distinct CDR3 sequences, around 10% seen once. This record comes from a study of T cells after yellow fever vaccination. The study, taken as a whole, reports: Booster sampling recovered most clones from primary vaccination (approximately 96% CD4, roughly 88% CD8).

The CDR3 is 15 amino acids. Trimming took 4 bases from V and 4 from J; bases not matched to a gene: 6. CDR1 and CDR2 from the germline V gene are SGHRS and YFSETQ. The sequence came from a man in his late teens or twenties who received the YFV17D yellow fever vaccine. The material was PBMCs, obtained on the day of the first yellow fever vaccination. The rearrangement uses TRBV5-1 and TRBJ2-3; the match to TRBD2 covers 10 bases. CDR3 nucleotides: TGCGCCAGCAGCGGAAGCGGGGGGGTCGCAGATACGCAGTATTTT. Translated: CASSGSGGVADTQYF. The whole variable domain, remainder taken from reference TRBV5-1 and TRBJ2-3, is KAGVTQTPRYLIKTRGQQVTLSCSPISGHRSVSWYQQTPGQGLQFLFEYFSETQRNKGNFPGRFSGRQFSNSRSEMNVSTLELGDSALYLCASSGSGGVADTQYFGPGTRLTVL.